This T cell receptor (beta chain) stems from a study of control samples from healthy donors and cancer patients. V was pared by 2 bases and J by 2 bases, with 9 bases of the junction left unmatched. Germline assignment: CDR1 MGHRA and CDR2 YSYEKL. The CDR3 totals 17 residues. Assay used: immunoSEQ multiplex PCR; TCRdb lists only in-frame clones, some missing. The data show approximately 98,000 clones, with about 80% seen just once and around 6.6% held by the top ten. The TCR sequence derives from a man aged 18 to 30 in good health. Sequencing used blood. The V call is TRBV4-1, the J call TRBJ1-1, with 9 bases aligning to TRBD1. The CDR3 loop reads CASSQKDRGIINTEAFF. The CDR3 DNA follows: TGCGCCAGCAGCCAAAAGGACAGGGGAATAATTAACACTGAAGCTTTCTTT.